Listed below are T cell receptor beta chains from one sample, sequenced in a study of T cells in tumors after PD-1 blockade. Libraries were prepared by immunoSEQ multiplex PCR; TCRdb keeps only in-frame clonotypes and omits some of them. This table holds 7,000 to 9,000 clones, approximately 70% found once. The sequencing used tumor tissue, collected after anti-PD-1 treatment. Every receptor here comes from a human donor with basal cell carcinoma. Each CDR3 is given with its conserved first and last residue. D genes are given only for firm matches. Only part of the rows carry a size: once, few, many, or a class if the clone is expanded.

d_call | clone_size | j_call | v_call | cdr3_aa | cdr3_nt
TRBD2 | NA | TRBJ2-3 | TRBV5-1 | CASSPGTSGRSDTQYF | TGCGCCAGCAGCCCAGGGACTAGCGGGAGATCAGATACGCAGTATTTT
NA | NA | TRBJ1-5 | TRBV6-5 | CASSPGTPGRPQHF | TGTGCCAGCAGTCCCGGGACTCCTGGCCGACCCCAGCATTTT
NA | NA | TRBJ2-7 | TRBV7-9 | CASSLITSHSEQYF | TGTGCCAGCAGCCTGATTACATCTCACTCCGAGCAGTACTTC
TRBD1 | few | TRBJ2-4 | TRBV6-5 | CASSYRDSRAIQYF | TGTGCCAGCAGTTACCGGGACAGTAGGGCCATTCAGTACTTC
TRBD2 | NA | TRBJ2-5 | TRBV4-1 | CASSQDRVGGAQETQYF | TGCGCCAGCAGCCAAGATCGGGTCGGGGGGGCCCAAGAGACCCAGTACTTC
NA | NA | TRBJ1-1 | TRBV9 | CASSVGQRDTEAFF | TGTGCCAGCAGCGTAGGACAGAGGGACACTGAAGCTTTCTTT
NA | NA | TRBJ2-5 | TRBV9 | CASSVGQGWETQYF | TGTGCCAGCAGCGTAGGGCAGGGGTGGGAGACCCAGTACTTC
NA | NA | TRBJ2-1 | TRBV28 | CASSPDKGVDEQFF | TGTGCCAGCAGCCCGGACAAGGGGGTCGATGAGCAGTTCTTC
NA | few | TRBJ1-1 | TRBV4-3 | CASSQDLESPEAFF | TGCGCCAGCAGCCAAGATCTTGAGAGCCCCGAAGCTTTCTTT
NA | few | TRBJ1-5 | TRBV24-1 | CATSDRTVILNQPQHF | TGTGCCACCAGTGACCGGACAGTTATCCTGAATCAGCCCCAGCATTTT
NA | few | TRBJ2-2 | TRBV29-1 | CSAIGADFSRELFF | TGCAGCGCTATTGGGGCCGACTTCTCCAGGGAGCTGTTTTTT
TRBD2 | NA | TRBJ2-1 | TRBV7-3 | CASSPRVGLAGNNEQFF | TGTGCCAGCAGCCCAAGGGTGGGGCTAGCGGGTAACAATGAGCAGTTCTTC
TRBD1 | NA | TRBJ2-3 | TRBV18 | CASSQAGGRTDTQYF | TGTGCCAGCTCACAGGCAGGGGGTCGCACAGATACGCAGTATTTT
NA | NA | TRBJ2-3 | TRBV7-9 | CASTPGLRWGTDTQYF | TGTGCCAGCACCCCGGGGCTAAGGTGGGGTACAGATACGCAGTATTTT
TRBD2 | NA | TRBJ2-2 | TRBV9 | CASSPRLAPNTGELFF | TGTGCCAGCAGCCCTCGACTAGCGCCGAACACCGGGGAGCTGTTTTTT
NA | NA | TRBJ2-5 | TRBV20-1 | CSAREETQYF | TGCAGTGCTAGGGAAGAGACCCAGTACTTC
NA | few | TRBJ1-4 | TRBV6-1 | CASSDPREGEKLFF | TGTGCCAGCAGTGACCCCAGGGAAGGTGAAAAACTGTTTTTT
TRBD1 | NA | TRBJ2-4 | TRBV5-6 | CASRGQGAAKNIQYF | TGTGCCAGCAGGGGACAGGGGGCTGCCAAAAACATTCAGTACTTC
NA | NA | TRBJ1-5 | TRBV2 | CASSEELGQPQHF | TGTGCCAGCAGTGAAGAGTTGGGTCAGCCCCAGCATTTT
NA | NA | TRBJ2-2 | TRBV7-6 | CASSSRSEGELFF | TGTGCCAGCAGCTCAAGATCGGAAGGGGAGCTGTTTTTT
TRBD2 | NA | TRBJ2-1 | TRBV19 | CASSTGGAGYNEQFF | TGTGCCAGTAGCACCGGGGGGGCAGGCTACAATGAGCAGTTCTTC
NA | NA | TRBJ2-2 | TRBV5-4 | CASSWSDSPGELFF | TGTGCCAGCAGCTGGAGTGACAGCCCCGGGGAGCTGTTTTTT